This record covers a single TCR beta chain. Germline CDR1 and CDR2: SGHRS and YFSETQ. V dropped 0 bases and J dropped 2 bases, with 8 bases sitting between them. CDR3 length: 15 residues. The data were taken from a study of patients and donors after allogeneic stem cell transplantation. TCRdb re-called the RT-PCR reads through MiXCR, storing one row per CDR3 protein. The sample contains some 200,000 distinct CDR3 sequences, around two fifths of which appear only once. Input material: blood, either unsorted or a sorted T cell fraction (not recorded which). This TCR was sampled from a human donor who was either an allogeneic HSCT recipient or a stem cell or donor lymphocyte infusion donor (not recorded which). It is not recorded whose cells these are; they may come from a transplant donor. J is TRBJ2-2 and V is TRBV5-1; D is unresolved. The CDR3 DNA reads TGCGCCAGCAGCTTGGATCCCTCAAACACCGGGGAGCTGTTTTTT. Translating it yields CASSLDPSNTGELFF.